This T cell receptor (beta chain) was recovered during a study of identical twins. Overall study results and limits: Out-of-frame TCR alpha sharing in monozygotic twins exceeded recombination model predictions. With beta out-of-frame sequences, excess sharing by twins was weaker. Insertion counts were lower in abundant cord blood beta clonotypes, a trend that memory repertoires did not show.

Template switching created a universal primer site, and the cDNA included unique molecular identifiers. TCRdb passed the 5' RACE reads through MiXCR, listing each CDR3 protein once. This table holds a few hundred thousand distinct CDR3 sequences, 7.5% to 10% found once. For this clonotype: The target antigen is unknown.

The V gene lost 7 bases and the J gene lost 3 bases, with 12 bases spanning the gap. Germline-derived CDR1 and CDR2 are SNHLY and FYNNEI. The CDR3 loop spans 13 amino acids. This sample was also put to use in a study of yellow fever vaccine responses in identical twins.

The sample consisted of PBMCs. The clonotype comes from a young woman in good health. The chain links TRBV2 to TRBJ1-2; D not certain. The CDR3 DNA reads TGTGCCAGCAATGTCGACTTGGACTATGGCTACACCTTC. This encodes CASNVDLDYGYTF.